These 20 T cell receptor beta chains were all obtained from the same sample, sequenced in a study of metastatic and nonmetastatic thyroid tumors. Every patient underwent thyroid surgery untreated. TCRdb re-clonotyped the PCR reads via MiXCR. This sample yields roughly 41,000 clones, of which around 17% are seen a single time; approximately 3.9% belongs to the top ten. Sequenced material: blood. These receptors were obtained from a female donor with papillary thyroid cancer or a benign thyroid nodule (not recorded which). Some clones in this sample may be carry-over from other donors' samples.

This rearrangement joins TRBV30 to TRBJ1-2; TRBD1 matches at 11 bases. The CDR3 runs to 17 residues. Germline CDR1 and CDR2: GTSNPN and SVGIG (reference sequence). After removal of 3 bases from V and 4 bases from J, the junction contained 13 bases not matched to a gene. CDR3 bases: TGTGCCTGGAGACGAACCTGGACAGGGGGCGTGGGCTATGGCTACACCTTC. Encoded protein: CAWRRTWTGGVGYGYTF.

The table lists this clone with many counts. The chain recombines TRBV20-1 with TRBJ2-1; possible D gene TRBD2, 10 bases. Trimming shortened V by 3 bases and J by 6 bases, and 21 bases separated the two germline ends. Germline V gene lookup returns CDR1 DFQATT and CDR2 SNEGSKA (reference sequence). This CDR3 spans 16 amino acids. CDR3 nucleotides: TGCAGTGCTAGCTCCCCACTAGCGGGACAGGGCAATGAGCAGTTCTTC. This translates into CSASSPLAGQGNEQFF.

The chain is built from TRBV11-2 and TRBJ2-1; the match to TRBD2 covers 9 bases. Germline V gives CDR1 SGHAT, CDR2 FQNNGV. V lost 2 bases, J lost 16 bases, and 18 bases stayed unmatched. The CDR3 is 16 residues long. CDR3 nucleotides: TGTGCCAGCAGCTTATCAGGGCTAGCGGGGTTCAATGGGCACTTCTTC. It translates to CASSLSGLAGFNGHFF.

This clone was recorded at least ten times. V gene TRBV7-3 combines with J gene TRBJ1-1; weak D call: TRBD1 (6 bases). The CDR3 runs 15 residues. V was trimmed by 1 base and J by 6 bases, leaving 15 bases between them. Germline V gene lookup returns CDR1 SGHTA and CDR2 FQGTGA. The chain's CDR3 is CASSLISGDIAEAFF. CDR3 nucleotides: TGTGCCAGCAGCTTAATTTCAGGGGATATAGCTGAAGCTTTCTTT.

Concerning this clone itself: One junction end does not reproduce the germline sequence, and a read error may be involved. The genes are TRBV12-3 or TRBV12-4 and TRBJ1-5; D is unclear. There are 15 residues in the CDR3. The CDR3 is CASSFGVARNHPQHF. The CDR3 bases are TGTGCCAGCAGTTTTGGGGTGGCACGCAATCATCCCCAGCATTTT.

This clone was picked up many times. The CDR3 spells CSAPGWDREGDTQYF. The DNA for the CDR3 is TGCAGTGCCCCGGGGTGGGACAGGGAGGGAGATACGCAGTATTTT. The chain combines TRBV20-1 with TRBJ2-3, with 9 bases aligning to TRBD1. The CDR3 has 15 amino acids. V trimming: 6 bases; J trimming: 5 bases; junction bases outside the gene matches: 12. Germline V CDR1 and CDR2: DFQATT, SNEGSKA (reference sequence).

In this sample, this clone turned up many times. This chain connects TRBV14 to TRBJ1-4; D remains ambiguous. This CDR3 is 15 amino acids long. The V gene's germline CDR1 is SGHDN and CDR2 FVKESK. V lost 1 base and J 2 bases, leaving 8 bases between the germline ends. This CDR3 is CASSQVLGTNEKLFF. For the CDR3, the DNA is TGTGCCAGCAGCCAAGTATTGGGGACTAATGAAAAACTGTTTTTT.

This chain links TRBV28 with TRBJ1-2; 7 bases line up with TRBD1. The V and J ends lost 6 bases and 8 bases, in that order; junction bases with no gene match: 21. The CDR3 runs 17 residues. CDR1 and CDR2 (germline): MDHEN, SYDVKM. The CDR3, as DNA: TGTGCCAGCAGGCCTTCCGGGACAGCCGGTTGGATAGGAGGCTACACCTTC. It is translated as CASRPSGTAGWIGGYTF.

Worth noting for this clone: At one end the junction does not follow the germline gene, possibly because of a read error. The V call is TRBV7-3, the J call TRBJ2-1, with 8 bases identical to TRBD2. Germline CDR1 and CDR2: SGHTA and FQGTGA. This CDR3 spans 15 amino acids. The CDR3 spells CAISFSGVSGNEQFF. The CDR3, as DNA: TGTGCCATCAGCTTTAGCGGGGTGTCCGGCAATGAGCAGTTCTTC.

The gene calls are TRBV4-1 and TRBJ2-3, with D unclear. The CDR3 covers 16 residues. Germline V lookup: CDR1 MGHRA, CDR2 YSYEKL. The germline V and J ends were trimmed by 0 bases and 5 bases, with 15 bases remaining between them. The CDR3 sequence: CASSQDWRRFRDTQYF. The CDR3 coding sequence is TGCGCCAGCAGCCAAGACTGGCGGAGATTCAGAGATACGCAGTATTTT.

This clone has a count of ten or more. The CDR3 loop is CASSLLGHYNEQFF. The CDR3, as DNA: TGTGCCAGCAGTTTATTAGGCCACTACAATGAGCAGTTCTTC. V gene TRBV27 combines with J gene TRBJ2-1; D is undetermined. The germline V and J ends were trimmed by 1 base and 3 bases, with 7 bases remaining between them. The CDR3 runs 14 residues. Germline V gives CDR1 MNHEY, CDR2 SMNVEV (reference sequence).

In this sample, this clone turned up many times. The rearrangement uses TRBV12-5 and TRBJ1-1; D is perhaps TRBD1 (6 bases). The CDR3 is made up of 16 amino acids. Trimming took off 2 bases at V and 5 bases at J, with 18 bases between the two ends. Per germline, CDR1 LGHNT and CDR2 FRNRAP. The DNA for the CDR3 is TGTGCTAGTGGTTTGTTTTTTGGGGGCAGATCTACTGAAGCTTTCTTT. Protein: CASGLFFGGRSTEAFF.

This clone was detected many times. The chain combines TRBV20-1 with TRBJ2-5, with a tentative D call TRBD1 (5 bases). Germline assignment: CDR1 DFQATT and CDR2 SNEGSKA (reference sequence). Trimming took off 4 bases at V and 0 bases at J, with 15 bases between the two ends. The CDR3 spans 15 residues. The DNA for the CDR3 is TGCAGTGCTAAGCGCCGCTACAGGTACCAAGAGACCCAGTACTTC. Its translation is CSAKRRYRYQETQYF.

This clone was detected ten times or more. With a much larger clone just one base away, this may be a read error. Other DNA sequences from this sample encode an identical CDR3 as well. The chain recombines TRBV11-2 with TRBJ2-7, with a weak D call TRBD2 (5 bases). Per germline, CDR1 SGHAT and CDR2 FQNNGV. CDR3 length equals 15 residues. V was clipped by 4 bases and J by 2 bases, with 15 bases between them. The CDR3 sequence: CASSSTSGAAYEQYF. In DNA form, the CDR3 reads TGTGCCAGCAGCTCTACCAGCGGAGCCGCCTACGAGCAGTACTTC.

This clone was counted at least ten times. A much larger clone lies a single base off, so this may be a read error. The chain links TRBV6-1 to TRBJ2-1; 7 nucleotides match TRBD2. The CDR3 contains 13 residues. V was clipped by 8 bases and J by 7 bases; unmatched bases: 8. The V gene's germline CDR1 is MNHNS and CDR2 SASEGT. CDR3 sequence reads: CASLREFKNEQFF. The CDR3, as DNA: TGTGCCAGCTTGCGGGAGTTTAAAAATGAGCAGTTCTTC.

Ten or more counts support this clone. A read error may account for a junction end that differs from germline. The chain is built from TRBV7-7 and TRBJ2-5; maybe TRBD2 (7 bases). Germline lookup yields CDR1 SSHAT and CDR2 FNYEAQ (reference sequence). There are 16 residues in the CDR3. The DNA of the CDR3 is TGTGCTAGCAGCCCCCTGGGAGGGGGTCTACAAGAGACCCAGTACTTC. This codes for CASSPLGGGLQETQYF.

This clone has ten or more counts. The chain recombines TRBV4-2 with TRBJ2-7; D not certain. The germline CDR1 and CDR2 sequences are LGHNA and YNFKEQ. This CDR3 comprises 15 residues. Deletions cut 1 base from V and 1 base from J, with 11 bases between. In DNA form, the CDR3 reads TGTGCCAGCAGCCAAGTTAACCAGGCATCCTACGAGCAGTACTTC. This translates into CASSQVNQASYEQYF.

This clone came up many times. The chain combines TRBV11-1 with TRBJ2-7; 9 positions agree with TRBD2. Germline V lookup: CDR1 SGHAT, CDR2 FQDESV (reference sequence). Unmatched junction bases numbered 14, after V lost 5 bases and J lost 3 bases. This CDR3 has 17 amino acids. The CDR3 sequence: CASSPGEAGGNYYEQYF. The CDR3, as DNA: TGTGCCAGCAGCCCCGGGGAAGCGGGAGGAAACTACTACGAGCAGTACTTC.

The V and J genes are TRBV5-4 and TRBJ2-1, with a tentative D call TRBD2 (5 bases). Trimming removed 0 bases at V and 4 bases at J, with 14 bases between. This CDR3 is built from 16 residues. The germline CDR1 and CDR2 sequences are SGHNT and YYREEE (reference sequence). CDR3 region: CASSLVKGAGYNEQFF. The CDR3 nucleotides are TGTGCCAGCAGCTTGGTAAAGGGAGCTGGATACAATGAGCAGTTCTTC.

This clone was detected ten times or more. Germline and junction disagree at one end, which may indicate a read error. This chain links TRBV12-3 or TRBV12-4 with TRBJ1-2; D ambiguous. There are 12 residues in the CDR3. The CDR3, as DNA: TGTGCCAGCAGTTTAGGAAACTTTGGCTACACCTTC. Its translation is CASSLGNFGYTF.